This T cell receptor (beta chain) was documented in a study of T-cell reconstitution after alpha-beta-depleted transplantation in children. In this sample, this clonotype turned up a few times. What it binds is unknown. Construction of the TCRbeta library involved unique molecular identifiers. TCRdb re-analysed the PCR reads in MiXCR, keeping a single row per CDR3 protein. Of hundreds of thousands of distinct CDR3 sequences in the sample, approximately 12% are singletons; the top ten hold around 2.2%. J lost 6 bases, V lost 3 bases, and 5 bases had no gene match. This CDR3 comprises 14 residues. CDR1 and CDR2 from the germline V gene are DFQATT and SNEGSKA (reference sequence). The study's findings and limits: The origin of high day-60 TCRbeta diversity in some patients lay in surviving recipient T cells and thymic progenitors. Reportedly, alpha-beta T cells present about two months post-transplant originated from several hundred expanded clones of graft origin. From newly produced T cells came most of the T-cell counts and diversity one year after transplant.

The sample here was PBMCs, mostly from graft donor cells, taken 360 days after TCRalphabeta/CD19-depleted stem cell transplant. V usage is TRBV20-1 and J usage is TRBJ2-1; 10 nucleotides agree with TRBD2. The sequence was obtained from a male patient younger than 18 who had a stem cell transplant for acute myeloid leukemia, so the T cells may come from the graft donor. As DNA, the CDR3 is TGCAGTGCTAGTACTAGCGGGAAGACCAATGAGCAGTTCTTC. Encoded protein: CSASTSGKTNEQFF.